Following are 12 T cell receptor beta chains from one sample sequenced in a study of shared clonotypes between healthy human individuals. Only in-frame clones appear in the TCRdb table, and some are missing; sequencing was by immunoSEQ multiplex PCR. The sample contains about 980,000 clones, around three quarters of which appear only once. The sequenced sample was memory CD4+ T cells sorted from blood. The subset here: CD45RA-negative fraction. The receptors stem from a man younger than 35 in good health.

The CDR3 DNA follows: TGTGCCAGTAGTATCTCCTTTGGGGACAGGCGCTATGGCTACACCTTC. Amino acid sequence: CASSISFGDRRYGYTF. The chain combines TRBV19 with TRBJ1-2; 8 nucleotides line up with TRBD1. This CDR3 comprises 16 residues. In germline, CDR1 is LNHDA, CDR2 SQIVND (reference sequence). V dropped 3 bases and J dropped 4; count of bases not matched to a gene: 10.

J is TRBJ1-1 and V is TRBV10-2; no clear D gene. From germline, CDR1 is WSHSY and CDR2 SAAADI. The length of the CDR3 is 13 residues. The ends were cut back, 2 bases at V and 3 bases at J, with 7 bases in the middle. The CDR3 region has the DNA TGCGCCAGCAGTGAGGAGGACGACACTGAAGCTTTCTTT. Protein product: CASSEEDDTEAFF.

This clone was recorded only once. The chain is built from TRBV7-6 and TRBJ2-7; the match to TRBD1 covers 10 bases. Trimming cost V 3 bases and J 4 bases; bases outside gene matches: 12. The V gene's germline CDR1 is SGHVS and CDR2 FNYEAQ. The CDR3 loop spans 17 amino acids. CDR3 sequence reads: CASSLQSSGTGDYEQYF. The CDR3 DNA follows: TGTGCCAGCAGCTTGCAATCCTCCGGGACAGGGGATTACGAGCAGTACTTC.

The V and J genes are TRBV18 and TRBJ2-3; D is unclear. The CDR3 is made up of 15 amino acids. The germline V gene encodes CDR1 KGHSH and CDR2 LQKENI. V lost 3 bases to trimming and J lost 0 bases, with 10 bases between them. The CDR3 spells CASSPPGPSTDTQYF. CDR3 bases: TGTGCCAGCTCACCCCCTGGACCCAGCACAGATACGCAGTATTTT.

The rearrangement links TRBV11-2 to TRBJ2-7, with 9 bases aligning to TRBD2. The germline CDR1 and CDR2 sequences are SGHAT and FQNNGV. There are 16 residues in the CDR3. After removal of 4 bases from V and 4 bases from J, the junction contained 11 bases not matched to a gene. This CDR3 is CASSSPGGRAYYEQYF. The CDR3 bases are TGTGCCAGCAGCTCTCCTGGCGGGAGGGCCTATTACGAGCAGTACTTC.

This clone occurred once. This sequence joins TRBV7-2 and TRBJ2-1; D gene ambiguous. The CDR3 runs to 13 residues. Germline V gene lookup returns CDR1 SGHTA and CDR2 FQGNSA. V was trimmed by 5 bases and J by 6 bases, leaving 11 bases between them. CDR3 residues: CASSLPNGNEQFF. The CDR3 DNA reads TGTGCCAGCAGCCTCCCGAATGGCAATGAGCAGTTCTTC. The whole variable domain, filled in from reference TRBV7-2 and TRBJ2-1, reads GAGVSQSPSNKVTEKGKDVELRCDPISGHTALYWYRQSLGQGLEFLIYFQGNSAPDKSGLPSDRFSAERTGGSVSTLTIQRTQQEDSAVYLCASSLPNGNEQFFGPGTRLTVL.

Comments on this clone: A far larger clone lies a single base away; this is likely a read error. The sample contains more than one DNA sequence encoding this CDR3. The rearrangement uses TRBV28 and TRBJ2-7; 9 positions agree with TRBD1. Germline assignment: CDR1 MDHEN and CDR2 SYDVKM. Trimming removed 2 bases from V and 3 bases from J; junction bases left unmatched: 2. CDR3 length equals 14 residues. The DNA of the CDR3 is TGTGCCAGCAGTTTACCGGGACAGGGCTACGAGCAGTACTTC. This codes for CASSLPGQGYEQYF. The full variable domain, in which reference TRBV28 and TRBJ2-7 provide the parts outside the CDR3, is DVKVTQSSRYLVKRTGEKVFLECVQDMDHENMFWYRQDPGLGLRLIYFSYDVKMKEKGDIPEGYSVSREKKERFSLILESASTNQTSMYLCASSLPGQGYEQYFGPGTRLTVT.

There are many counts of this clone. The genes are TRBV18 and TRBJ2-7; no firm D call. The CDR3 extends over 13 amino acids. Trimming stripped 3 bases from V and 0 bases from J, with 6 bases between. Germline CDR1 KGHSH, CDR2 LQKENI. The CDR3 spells CASSPSASYEQYF. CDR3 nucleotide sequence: TGTGCCAGCTCACCCTCTGCCTCCTACGAGCAGTACTTC.

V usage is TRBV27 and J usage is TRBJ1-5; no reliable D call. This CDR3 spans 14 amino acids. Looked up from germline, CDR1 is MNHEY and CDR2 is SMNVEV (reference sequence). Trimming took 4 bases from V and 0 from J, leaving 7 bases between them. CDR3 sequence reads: CASSSGYSNQPQHF. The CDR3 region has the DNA TGTGCCAGCAGTTCCGGGTATAGCAATCAGCCCCAGCATTTT.

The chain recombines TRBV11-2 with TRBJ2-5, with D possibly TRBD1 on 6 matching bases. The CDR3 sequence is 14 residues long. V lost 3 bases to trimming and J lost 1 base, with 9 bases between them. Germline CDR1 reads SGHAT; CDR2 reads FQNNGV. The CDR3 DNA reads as TGTGCCAGCAGCTTTGGCAGGGGCCAAGAGACCCAGTACTTC. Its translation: CASSFGRGQETQYF.

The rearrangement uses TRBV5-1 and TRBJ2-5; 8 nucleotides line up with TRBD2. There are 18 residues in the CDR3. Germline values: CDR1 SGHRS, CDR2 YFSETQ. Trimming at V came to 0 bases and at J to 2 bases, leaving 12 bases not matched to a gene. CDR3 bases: TGCGCCAGCAGCTTGGCCATCGCGGCTAGCGGGTTTCAAGAGACCCAGTACTTC. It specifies CASSLAIAASGFQETQYF.

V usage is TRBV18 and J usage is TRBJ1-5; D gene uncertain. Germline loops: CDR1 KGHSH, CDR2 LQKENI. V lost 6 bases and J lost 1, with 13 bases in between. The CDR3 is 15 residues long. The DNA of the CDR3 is TGTGCCAGCTCGGGCCTCGGAGGGAGCAATCAGCCCCAGCATTTT. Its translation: CASSGLGGSNQPQHF.